This TCR beta chain was recovered during a study of cytomegalovirus exposure and HLA in healthy donors. Germline loops: CDR1 SGHRS, CDR2 YFSETQ. The germline V and J ends were trimmed by 1 base and 8 bases, with 18 bases remaining between them. This CDR3 region has 15 residues. The PCR contained 60 Vbeta and 13 Jbeta primers. Data came from immunoSEQ multiplex PCR; TCRdb stores just in-frame clones and leaves some out. This sample yields around 120,000 clones, of which approximately 80% are seen a single time; around 4.4% belongs to the top ten. The source of this sequence is a young man in good health and CMV-seropositive. What was sequenced was PBMCs. The chain joins TRBV5-1 to TRBJ1-1; perhaps TRBD1 as D (5 bases). CDR3 in amino acids: CASSLFGGDGKEAFF. The CDR3 DNA follows: TGCGCCAGCAGCTTGTTTGGGGGGGATGGAAAAGAAGCTTTCTTT.